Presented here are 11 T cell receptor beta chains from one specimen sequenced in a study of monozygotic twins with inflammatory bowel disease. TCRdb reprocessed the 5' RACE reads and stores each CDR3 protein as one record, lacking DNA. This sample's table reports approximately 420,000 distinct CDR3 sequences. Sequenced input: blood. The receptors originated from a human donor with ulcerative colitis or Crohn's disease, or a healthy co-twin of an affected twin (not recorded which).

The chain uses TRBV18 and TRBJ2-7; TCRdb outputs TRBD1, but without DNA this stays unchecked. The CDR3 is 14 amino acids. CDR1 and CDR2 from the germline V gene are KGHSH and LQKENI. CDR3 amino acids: CASSPPGAAYEQYF.

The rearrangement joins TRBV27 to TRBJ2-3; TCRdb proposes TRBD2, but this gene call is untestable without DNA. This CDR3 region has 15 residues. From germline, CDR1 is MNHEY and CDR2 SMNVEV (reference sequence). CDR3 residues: CASSPRGGPTDTQYF.

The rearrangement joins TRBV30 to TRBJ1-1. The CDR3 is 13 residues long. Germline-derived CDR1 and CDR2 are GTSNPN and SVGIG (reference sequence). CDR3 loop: CAWSPEGNTEAFF.

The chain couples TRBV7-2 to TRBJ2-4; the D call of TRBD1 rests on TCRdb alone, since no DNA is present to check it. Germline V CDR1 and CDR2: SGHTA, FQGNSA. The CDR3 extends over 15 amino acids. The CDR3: CASSSSGTAKNIQYF.

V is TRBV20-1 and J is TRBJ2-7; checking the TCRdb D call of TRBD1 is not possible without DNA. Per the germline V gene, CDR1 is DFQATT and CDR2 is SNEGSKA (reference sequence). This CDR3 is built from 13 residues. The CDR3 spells CSASRRGPYEQYF.

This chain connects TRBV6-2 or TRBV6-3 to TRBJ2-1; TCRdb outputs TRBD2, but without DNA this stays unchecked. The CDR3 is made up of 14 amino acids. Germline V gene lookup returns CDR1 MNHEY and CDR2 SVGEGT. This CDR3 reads CASKKLAGGNEQFF.

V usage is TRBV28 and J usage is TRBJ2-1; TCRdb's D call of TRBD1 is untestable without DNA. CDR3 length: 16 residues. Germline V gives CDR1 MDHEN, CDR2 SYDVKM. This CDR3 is CASRTSPGVAYNEQFF. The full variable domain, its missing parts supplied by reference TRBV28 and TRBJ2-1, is DVKVTQSSRYLVKRTGEKVFLECVQDMDHENMFWYRQDPGLGLRLIYFSYDVKMKEKGDIPEGYSVSREKKERFSLILESASTNQTSMYLCASRTSPGVAYNEQFFGPGTRLTVL.

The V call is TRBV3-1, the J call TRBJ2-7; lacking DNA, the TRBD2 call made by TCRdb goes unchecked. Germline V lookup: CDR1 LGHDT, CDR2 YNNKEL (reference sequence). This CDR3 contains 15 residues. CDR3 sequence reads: CASSHLRGGTDEQYF.

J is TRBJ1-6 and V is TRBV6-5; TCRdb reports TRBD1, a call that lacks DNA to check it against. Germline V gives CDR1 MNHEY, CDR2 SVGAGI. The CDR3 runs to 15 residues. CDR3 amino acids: CASSYSRDKHSPLHF.

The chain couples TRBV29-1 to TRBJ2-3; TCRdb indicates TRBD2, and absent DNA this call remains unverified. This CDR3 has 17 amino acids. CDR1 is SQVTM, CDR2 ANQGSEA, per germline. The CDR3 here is CSVEDFILAGGRDTQYF.

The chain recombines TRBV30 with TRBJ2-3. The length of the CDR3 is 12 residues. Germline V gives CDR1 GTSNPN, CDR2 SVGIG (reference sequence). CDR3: CAWRIIRDTQYF.